This TCR beta chain was captured by sequencing in a study of blood T cell repertoires in COVID-19. How the authors handled the data: By means of reference gene primer amplification, nucleated cell counts were estimated. The method was immunoSEQ multiplex PCR; TCRdb's version includes in-frame clones alone and lacks a portion of them. That table furnishes V, J and clone size, whereas the DNA furnished D and trimming. The sample lists about 260,000 clones; about 87% were seen once. Trimming removed 5 bases from V and 8 bases from J; junction bases left unmatched: 6. CDR3 length: 13 residues. Sequenced material: peripheral blood. The source of this sequence is a woman aged 40 to 50 with acute or convalescent COVID-19. The chain links TRBV12-3 or TRBV12-4 to TRBJ1-2, with TRBD1 matching over 9 bases. The CDR3 here is CASSRDREFGYTF. CDR3 sequence (DNA): TGTGCCAGCAGTAGGGACAGGGAATTCGGCTACACCTTC.